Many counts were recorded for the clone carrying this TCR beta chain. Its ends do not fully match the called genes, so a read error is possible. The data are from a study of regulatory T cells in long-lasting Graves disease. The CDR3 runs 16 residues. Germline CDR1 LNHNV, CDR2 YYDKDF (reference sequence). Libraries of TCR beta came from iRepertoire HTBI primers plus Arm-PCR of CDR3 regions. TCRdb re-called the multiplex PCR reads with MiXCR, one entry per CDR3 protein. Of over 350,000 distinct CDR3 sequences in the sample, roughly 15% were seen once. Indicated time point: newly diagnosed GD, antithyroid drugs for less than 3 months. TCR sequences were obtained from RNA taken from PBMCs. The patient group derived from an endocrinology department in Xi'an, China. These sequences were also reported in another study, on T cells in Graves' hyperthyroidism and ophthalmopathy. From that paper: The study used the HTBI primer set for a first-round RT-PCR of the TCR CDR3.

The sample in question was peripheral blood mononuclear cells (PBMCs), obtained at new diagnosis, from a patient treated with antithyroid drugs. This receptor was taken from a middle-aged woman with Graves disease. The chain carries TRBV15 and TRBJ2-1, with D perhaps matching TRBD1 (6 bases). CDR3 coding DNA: TGTGCCACCAGCGGAGACAGGCGAGTGGTTGACAATGAGCAGTTCTTC. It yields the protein CATSGDRRVVDNEQFF. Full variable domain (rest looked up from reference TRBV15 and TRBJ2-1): DAMVIQNPRYQVTQFGKPVTLSCSQTLNHNVMYWYQQKSSQAPKLLFHYYDKDFNNEADTPDNFQSRRPNTSFCFLDIRSPGLGDTAMYLCATSGDRRVVDNEQFFGPGTRLTVL.